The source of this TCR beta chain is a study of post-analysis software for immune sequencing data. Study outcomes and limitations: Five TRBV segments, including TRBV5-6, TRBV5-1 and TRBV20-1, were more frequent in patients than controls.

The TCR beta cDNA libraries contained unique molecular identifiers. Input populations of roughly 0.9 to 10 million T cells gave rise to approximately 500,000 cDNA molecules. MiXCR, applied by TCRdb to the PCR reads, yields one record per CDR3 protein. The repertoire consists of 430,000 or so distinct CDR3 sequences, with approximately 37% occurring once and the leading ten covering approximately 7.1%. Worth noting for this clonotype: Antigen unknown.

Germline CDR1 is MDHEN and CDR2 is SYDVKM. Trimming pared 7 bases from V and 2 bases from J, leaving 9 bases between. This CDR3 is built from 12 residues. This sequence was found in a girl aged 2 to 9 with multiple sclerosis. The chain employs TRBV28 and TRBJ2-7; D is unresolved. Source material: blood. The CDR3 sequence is CASISDTYEQYF. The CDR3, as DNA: TGTGCCAGCATTTCAGATACCTACGAGCAGTACTTC. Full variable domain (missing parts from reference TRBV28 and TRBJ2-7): DVKVTQSSRYLVKRTGEKVFLECVQDMDHENMFWYRQDPGLGLRLIYFSYDVKMKEKGDIPEGYSVSREKKERFSLILESASTNQTSMYLCASISDTYEQYFGPGTRLTVT.